This T cell receptor (beta chain) was recovered during a study of memory CD4+ T cells and cytomegalovirus serostatus. This CDR3 region has 15 residues. The V end was cut by 2 bases, the J end by 4 bases, with 12 bases between. Germline V CDR1 and CDR2: MNHEY, SVGAGI. Sequencing used immunoSEQ multiplex PCR; TCRdb keeps in-frame clones, though not all of them. The table records over 60,000 clones, approximately 71% of them present only once. The sort gate was single viable CD3+CD4+CD8-CD45RO+ cells for memory CD4+ T cells. Sequenced sample: memory CD4+ T cells from blood. The sequence came from an adult in good health and CMV-seronegative. The V gene is TRBV6-5, the J gene TRBJ1-3; D is ambiguous. CDR3 region: CASSYPPDWGNTIYF. The CDR3 nucleotides are TGTGCCAGCAGTTACCCCCCTGATTGGGGAAACACCATATATTTT.